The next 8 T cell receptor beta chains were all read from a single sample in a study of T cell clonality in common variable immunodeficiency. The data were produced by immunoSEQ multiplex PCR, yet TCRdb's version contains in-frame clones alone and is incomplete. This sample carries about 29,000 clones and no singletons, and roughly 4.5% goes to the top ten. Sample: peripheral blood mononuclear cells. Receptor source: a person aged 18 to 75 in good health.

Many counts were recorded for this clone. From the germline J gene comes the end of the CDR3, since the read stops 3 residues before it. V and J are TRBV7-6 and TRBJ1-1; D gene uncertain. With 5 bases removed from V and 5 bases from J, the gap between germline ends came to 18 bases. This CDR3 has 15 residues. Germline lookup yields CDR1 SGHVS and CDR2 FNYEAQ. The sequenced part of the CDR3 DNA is TGTGCCAGCAGCCAGCGGAACGACTTCGGGACTGAA. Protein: CASSQRNDFGTE. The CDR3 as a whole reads CASSQRNDFGTEAFF.

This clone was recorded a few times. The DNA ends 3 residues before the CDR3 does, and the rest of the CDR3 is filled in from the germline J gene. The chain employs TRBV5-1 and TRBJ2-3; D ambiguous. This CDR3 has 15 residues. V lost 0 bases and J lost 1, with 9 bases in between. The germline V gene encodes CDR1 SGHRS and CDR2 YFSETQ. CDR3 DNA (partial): TGCGCCAGCAGCTTGGCCCCTACCGGCACAGATACG. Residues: CASSLAPTGTDT. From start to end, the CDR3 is CASSLAPTGTDTQYF. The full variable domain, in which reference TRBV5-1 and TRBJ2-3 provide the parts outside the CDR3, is KAGVTQTPRYLIKTRGQQVTLSCSPISGHRSVSWYQQTPGQGLQFLFEYFSETQRNKGNFPGRFSGRQFSNSRSEMNVSTLELGDSALYLCASSLAPTGTDTQYFGPGTRLTVL.

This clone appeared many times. The CDR3 bases that were read are TGTGCCAGCAAGGTTGAACAGGGCAATGGCGAG. Translation: CASKVEQGNGE. The whole CDR3 protein reads CASKVEQGNGEQYF. The rearrangement uses TRBV2 and TRBJ2-7, with a weak D call TRBD1 (6 bases). The sequenced fragment ends 3 residues before the CDR3 boundary, so the rest is inferred from the germline J gene. The CDR3 loop spans 14 amino acids. The germline gives CDR1 SNHLY, CDR2 FYNNEI. V lost 7 bases, J lost 6 bases, and 19 bases lay in between.

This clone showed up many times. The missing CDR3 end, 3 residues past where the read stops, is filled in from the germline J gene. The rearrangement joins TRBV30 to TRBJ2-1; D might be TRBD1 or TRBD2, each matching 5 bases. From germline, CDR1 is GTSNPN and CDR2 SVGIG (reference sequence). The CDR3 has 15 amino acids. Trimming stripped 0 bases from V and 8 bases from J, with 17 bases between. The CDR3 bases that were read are TGTGCCTGGAGTGTAGGCCAGGGCGCGAGGGATGAG. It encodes CAWSVGQGARDE. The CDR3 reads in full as CAWSVGQGARDEQFF.

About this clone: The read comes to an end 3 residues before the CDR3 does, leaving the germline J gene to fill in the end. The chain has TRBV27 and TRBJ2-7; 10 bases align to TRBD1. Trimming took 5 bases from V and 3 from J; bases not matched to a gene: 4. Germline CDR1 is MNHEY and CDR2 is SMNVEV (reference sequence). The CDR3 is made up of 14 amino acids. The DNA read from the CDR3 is TGTGCCAGCAGTACCTGGGACAGGGGCTACGAG. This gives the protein CASSTWDRGYE. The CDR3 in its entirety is CASSTWDRGYEQYF.

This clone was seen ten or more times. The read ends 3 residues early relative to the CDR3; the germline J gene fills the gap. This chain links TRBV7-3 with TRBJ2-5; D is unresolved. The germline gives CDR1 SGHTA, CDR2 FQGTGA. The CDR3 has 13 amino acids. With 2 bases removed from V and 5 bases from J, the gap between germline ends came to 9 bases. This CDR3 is CASSLGQQETQYF. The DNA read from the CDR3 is TGTGCCAGCAGCTTAGGCCAACAGGAGACC.

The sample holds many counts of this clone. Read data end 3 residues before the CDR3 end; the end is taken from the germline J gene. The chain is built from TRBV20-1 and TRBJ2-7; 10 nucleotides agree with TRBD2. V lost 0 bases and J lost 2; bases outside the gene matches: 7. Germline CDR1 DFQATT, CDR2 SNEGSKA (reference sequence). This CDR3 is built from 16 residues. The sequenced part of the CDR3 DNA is TGCAGTGCTAGAGATTCAGGACTAGCGGATGCCTACGAG. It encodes CSARDSGLADAYE. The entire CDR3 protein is CSARDSGLADAYEQYF.

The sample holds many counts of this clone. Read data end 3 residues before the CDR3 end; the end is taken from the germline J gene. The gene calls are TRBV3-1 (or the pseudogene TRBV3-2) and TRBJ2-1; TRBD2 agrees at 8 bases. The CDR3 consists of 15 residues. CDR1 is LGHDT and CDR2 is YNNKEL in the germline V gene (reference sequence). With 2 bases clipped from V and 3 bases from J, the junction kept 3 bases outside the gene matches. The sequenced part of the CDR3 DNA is TGTGCCAGCAGCCAAACACTAGCGGTCTACAATGAG. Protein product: CASSQTLAVYNE. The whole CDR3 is CASSQTLAVYNEQFF.